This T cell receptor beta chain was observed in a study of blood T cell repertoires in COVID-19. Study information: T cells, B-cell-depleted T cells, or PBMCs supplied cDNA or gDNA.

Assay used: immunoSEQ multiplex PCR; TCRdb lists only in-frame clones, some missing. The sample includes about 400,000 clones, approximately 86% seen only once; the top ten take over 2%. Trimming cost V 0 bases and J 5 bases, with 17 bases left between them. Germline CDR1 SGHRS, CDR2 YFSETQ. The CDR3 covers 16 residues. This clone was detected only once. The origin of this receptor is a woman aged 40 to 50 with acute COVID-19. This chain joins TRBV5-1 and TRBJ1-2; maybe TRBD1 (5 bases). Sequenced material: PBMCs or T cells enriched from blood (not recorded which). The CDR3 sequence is CASSLDGQGVSYGYTF. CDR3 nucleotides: TGCGCCAGCAGCTTGGATGGGCAGGGTGTGTCGTATGGCTACACCTTC. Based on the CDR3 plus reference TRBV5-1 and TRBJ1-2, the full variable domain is KAGVTQTPRYLIKTRGQQVTLSCSPISGHRSVSWYQQTPGQGLQFLFEYFSETQRNKGNFPGRFSGRQFSNSRSEMNVSTLELGDSALYLCASSLDGQGVSYGYTFGSGTRLTVV.